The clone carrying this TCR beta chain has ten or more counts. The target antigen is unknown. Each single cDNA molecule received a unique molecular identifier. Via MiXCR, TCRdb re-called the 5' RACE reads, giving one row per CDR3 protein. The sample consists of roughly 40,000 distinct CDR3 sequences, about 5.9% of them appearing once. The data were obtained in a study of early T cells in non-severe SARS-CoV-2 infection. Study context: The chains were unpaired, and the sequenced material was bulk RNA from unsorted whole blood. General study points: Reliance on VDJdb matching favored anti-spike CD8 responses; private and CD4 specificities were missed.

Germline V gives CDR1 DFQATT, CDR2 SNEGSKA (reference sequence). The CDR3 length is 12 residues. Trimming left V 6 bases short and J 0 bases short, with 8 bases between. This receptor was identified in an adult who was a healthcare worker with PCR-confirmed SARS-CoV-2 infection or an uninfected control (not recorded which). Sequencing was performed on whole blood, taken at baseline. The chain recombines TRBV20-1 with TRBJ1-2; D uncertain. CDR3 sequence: CSAPTPNYGYTF. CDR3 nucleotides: TGCAGTGCACCGACTCCTAACTATGGCTACACCTTC.